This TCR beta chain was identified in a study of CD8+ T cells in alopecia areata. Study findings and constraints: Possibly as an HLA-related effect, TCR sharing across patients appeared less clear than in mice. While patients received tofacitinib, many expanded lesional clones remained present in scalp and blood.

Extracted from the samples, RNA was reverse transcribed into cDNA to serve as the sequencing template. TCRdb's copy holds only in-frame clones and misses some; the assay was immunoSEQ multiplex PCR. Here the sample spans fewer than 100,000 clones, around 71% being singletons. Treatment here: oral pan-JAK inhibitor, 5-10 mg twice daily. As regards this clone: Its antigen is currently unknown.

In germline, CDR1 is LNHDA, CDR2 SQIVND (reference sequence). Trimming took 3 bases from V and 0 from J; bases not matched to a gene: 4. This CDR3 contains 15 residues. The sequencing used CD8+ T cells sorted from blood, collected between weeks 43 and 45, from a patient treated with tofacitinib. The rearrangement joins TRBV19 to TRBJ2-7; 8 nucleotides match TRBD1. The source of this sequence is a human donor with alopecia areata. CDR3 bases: TGTGCCAGTAGTATGGGGCAGGGGGCCTCCTACGAGCAGTACTTC. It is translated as CASSMGQGASYEQYF.